What follows is one T cell receptor beta chain and its context. What it binds is not known. The length of the CDR3 is 15 residues. The V and J ends lost 1 base and 0 bases respectively, with 7 bases between them. Looked up from germline, CDR1 is SGHTA and CDR2 is FQGNSA. This specimen comes from a study of radiation and T cells in renal cell carcinoma. Treatment indicated: treatment-naive control, cytoreductive nephrectomy. Study-wide points: Irradiated tumors had higher TCR clonality than control tumors. Irradiated tumors held more dominant CDR3 motifs than control tumors.

Here immunoSEQ multiplex PCR was the method, and the copy in TCRdb shows in-frame clones only, minus some. The sample holds some 14,000 clones; around 58% are singletons and the top ten take approximately 10%. This chain connects TRBV7-2 to TRBJ1-5; D remains ambiguous. The sample here was tumor tissue, taken from a patient whose treatment was nephrectomy without radiotherapy. This receptor was taken from a man aged 50-60 years with renal cell carcinoma. CDR3 sequence (DNA): TGTGCCAGCAGCTTAGAGGGAAATAGCAATCAGCCCCAGCATTTT. It codes for CASSLEGNSNQPQHF. The full variable domain, with the rest looked up from reference TRBV7-2 and TRBJ1-5, is GAGVSQSPSNKVTEKGKDVELRCDPISGHTALYWYRQSLGQGLEFLIYFQGNSAPDKSGLPSDRFSAERTGGSVSTLTIQRTQQEDSAVYLCASSLEGNSNQPQHFGDGTRLSIL.